One T cell receptor beta chain is described in this entry. Its antigen is not known. TCRdb re-called the 5' RACE reads through MiXCR, storing one row per CDR3 protein. This table has 450,000 or so distinct CDR3 sequences, around 25% appearing once. V was trimmed by 5 bases and J by 2 bases, leaving 8 bases between them. Germline V CDR1 and CDR2: SQVTM, ANQGSEA. The CDR3 loop spans 12 amino acids. The data originate from a study of T-cell memory formation after mild COVID-19. Findings and caveats of the study: The finding that pre-infection memory included some responding clones suggested that cross-reactive memory joined. Balance between CD4 and CD8 was seen in clones contracting day 15 to 85, and a CD4+ lean was seen in later expanders. Chiefly within CM and EM were the contracting CD4+ clones; CD8+ ones were within EMRA.

The source of this sequence is an adult woman who had mild COVID-19 (a few samples of this study predate the infection). Cell type and time point are not known. The chain employs TRBV29-1 and TRBJ2-3; the D is unclear. Sequencing was carried out using PBMCs or a T cell subset sorted from them (not recorded which). The CDR3 nucleotides read TGCAGCGTTCGCGGCACCACAGATACGCAGTATTTT. The encoded protein is CSVRGTTDTQYF.